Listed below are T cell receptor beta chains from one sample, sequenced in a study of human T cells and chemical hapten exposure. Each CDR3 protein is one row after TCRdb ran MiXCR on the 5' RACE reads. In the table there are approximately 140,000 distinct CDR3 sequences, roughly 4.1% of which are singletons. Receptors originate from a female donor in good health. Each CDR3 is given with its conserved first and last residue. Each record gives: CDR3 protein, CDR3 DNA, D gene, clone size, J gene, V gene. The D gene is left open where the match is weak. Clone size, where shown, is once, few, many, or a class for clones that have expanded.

CASSPPMEARPSTDTQYF TGTGCCAGCAGTCCCCCAATGGAAGCGAGGCCTAGCACAGATACGCAGTATTTT . many TRBJ2-3 TRBV28
CSVEDHVNRGAFF TGCAGCGTTGAAGATCACGTCAACAGGGGAGCTTTCTTT TRBD1 many TRBJ1-1 TRBV29-1
CASTMGGSHQPQHF TGTGCCAGCACGATGGGGGGTTCCCATCAGCCCCAGCATTTT . few TRBJ1-5 TRBV3-1
CASSPPGQGRDTQYF TGTGCCAGCTCACCACCCGGGCAGGGCAGAGATACGCAGTATTTT . few TRBJ2-3 TRBV18
CASRSNLAGGDNEQFF TGTGCCAGCAGATCTAACCTAGCGGGGGGCGACAATGAGCAGTTCTTC TRBD2 many TRBJ2-1 TRBV5-4
CASPQQGSYGYTF TGTGCCAGTCCTCAACAGGGGAGCTATGGCTACACCTTC TRBD1 . TRBJ1-2 TRBV12-3/TRBV12-4
CASSFSAGSGGGIQYF TGTGCCAGCAGCTTCTCGGCGGGTTCAGGGGGAGGCATTCAGTACTTC . many TRBJ2-4 TRBV7-9
CASSWQGATDTQYF TGCGCCAGCAGCTGGCAGGGGGCTACAGATACGCAGTATTTT TRBD1 many TRBJ2-3 TRBV5-1
CASSLGGDREETQYF TGTGCCAGCAGCTTAGGAGGGGATCGAGAGGAGACCCAGTACTTC . few TRBJ2-5 TRBV11-3
CASSMTSGGAYEQYF TGTGCCAGCAGTATGACTAGCGGGGGGGCCTACGAGCAGTACTTC TRBD2 many TRBJ2-7 TRBV27
CASKSTGTLRNQPQHF TGTGCCAGCAAATCGACAGGGACCCTTCGCAATCAGCCCCAGCATTTT TRBD1 many TRBJ1-5 TRBV28
CASSLIYRGRNTEAFF TGTGCCAGCAGCTTGATCTACAGGGGGAGGAACACTGAAGCTTTCTTT TRBD1 few TRBJ1-1 TRBV5-6
CASSPYYSGANVLTF TGTGCCAGCAGTCCGTACTACTCTGGGGCCAACGTCCTGACTTTC . many TRBJ2-6 TRBV12-3/TRBV12-4
CASSRGRLSGNTIYF TGTGCCAGCAGTCGGGGACGGCTCTCTGGAAACACCATATATTTT . many TRBJ1-3 TRBV3-1
CAISVVFGGVGYGYTF TGTGCCATCAGTGTGGTATTCGGCGGGGTGGGCTATGGCTACACCTTC . many TRBJ1-2 TRBV10-3
CASSLSCGSTGELFF TGTGCCAGCAGCTTATCTTGTGGTTCCACCGGGGAGCTGTTTTTT . . TRBJ2-2 TRBV7-2
CAAGGGSGSLHF TGTGCCGCGGGCGGGGGTTCGGGTTCCCTCCACTTT . many TRBJ1-6 TRBV2
CSARDFGTDDEKLFF TGCAGTGCTAGAGACTTCGGGACAGATGATGAAAAACTGTTTTTT TRBD1 many TRBJ1-4 TRBV20-1
CSARAPGRGTYNEQFF TGCAGTGCTAGGGCCCCCGGGCGGGGGACCTACAATGAGCAGTTCTTC TRBD2 . TRBJ2-1 TRBV20-1
CASSLGTGANNEQFF TGTGCCAGCAGTCTCGGGACAGGGGCCAACAATGAGCAGTTCTTC TRBD1 . TRBJ2-1 TRBV28
CAISGQGVRTEAFF TGTGCCATCAGTGGACAGGGGGTCCGCACTGAAGCTTTCTTT TRBD1 many TRBJ1-1 TRBV10-3
CASREGDRAYNEQFF TGTGCCAGCAGGGAAGGGGACCGAGCCTACAATGAGCAGTTCTTC . many TRBJ2-1 TRBV12-3/TRBV12-4
CASRILGSANTGELFF TGTGCCAGCAGAATCCTGGGGTCCGCGAACACCGGGGAGCTGTTTTTT . . TRBJ2-2 TRBV19